Given below is one T cell receptor (beta chain) in context. Its antigen has not been determined. Per-base qualities were not stored, and no clone one base away is much larger. The data were taken from a study of T-cell memory formation after mild COVID-19 (dated by TCRdb to the early 2020s). About the full investigation: TCR sequence clusters from the two donors were found to be largely donor specific. In two donors, T-cell clones that expanded and contracted after mild COVID-19 were followed by sequencing TCRalpha and TCRbeta repertoires longitudinally. Two young, previously healthy adult volunteers made up the cohort, one male and one female.

PBMCs were isolated by Ficoll-Paque density gradient centrifugation. The sequencing machine was an Illumina NovaSeq 6000. TCRalpha and TCRbeta cDNA libraries were built by 5'RACE with constant-segment primers, adding sample barcodes and unique molecular identifiers. RNA was extracted from every sample with Trizol reagent. The libraries were amplified in two PCR steps, and the second step added a second sample barcode and Illumina TruSeq adapters. Libraries were sequenced on an Illumina NovaSeq with 2 x 150 bp paired-end reads. The study's processing was this. Demultiplexing of reads and collapsing into UMI-guided consensus sequences were performed with migec v1.2.7. Using mixcr v2.1.11, UMI consensuses were aligned to TRA and TRB V and J templates and then assembled into clonotypes. A clonotype was counted as expanded or contracted only if both edgeR and NoisET called the change significant, with noise models trained on biological replicates. For edgeR calls, the cutoffs were a false discovery rate-adjusted p below 0.01 and a log2 fold-change threshold of 1. PCA with hierarchical clustering of max-normalized trajectories of the 1000 most abundant clonotypes was used as exploratory dynamics analysis. Separately sequenced CD4+ and CD8+ repertoires were used to assign the CD4 or CD8 phenotype of responding clones. The public reads were quality trimmed at Q25 with fastp and then assembled into clones with MiXCR by TCRdb, keeping productive beta chains. Each record represents a unique CDR3 protein, reported with the most common genes and DNA among its rows. None of the V and J calls come from the authors' own analysis; TCRdb made them. The sample profile shows over 150,000 distinct CDR3 sequences; around 18% of them were found once. The biggest ten clones account for 3.9% of the sample.

General study outcomes and caveats: Contracting CD4+ clones turned up mainly in the CM and EM memory subsets, whereas EMRA was where CD8+ clones were enriched. From day 15 to 85, contracting clones showed balanced CD4/CD8 phenotypes, whereas a second wave of clones that expanded from day 15 to 37 leaned towards CD4+. Some responding clones were found in pre-infection memory, which suggests that pre-existing cross-reactive memory T cells took part in the SARS-CoV-2 response. Only two mild cases were covered in the study, and larger cohorts including severe cases with pre-infection samples were considered necessary. SARS-CoV-2 specificity was not confirmed for the second-wave clones peaking on day 37.

The TCR originated in a man aged 18 to 30 who had mild COVID-19 (a few samples of this study predate the infection). The sample titles of this study are shuffled in the database, so cell type and time point are left out; the donor was told from shared clones. The sequenced sample consisted of PBMCs or a T cell subset sorted from them (not recorded which).

CDR3 reads: CASSYSIAYEQYF. The nucleotide sequence is given as TGTGCCAGCAGTTACTCGATTGCGTACGAGCAGTACTTC. The chain links TRBV6-5 with TRBJ2-7; the D gene assignment is ambiguous. Between the V and J ends, shortened by 0 bases and 4 bases respectively, the junction contains 7 bases. CDR1 MNHEY and CDR2 SVGAGI are derived from the germline V gene. Inclusive of the bounding cysteine and phenylalanine, the CDR3 is 13 residues long. Here the CDR3 DNA is all that survives: 39 bases in frame from base 1.